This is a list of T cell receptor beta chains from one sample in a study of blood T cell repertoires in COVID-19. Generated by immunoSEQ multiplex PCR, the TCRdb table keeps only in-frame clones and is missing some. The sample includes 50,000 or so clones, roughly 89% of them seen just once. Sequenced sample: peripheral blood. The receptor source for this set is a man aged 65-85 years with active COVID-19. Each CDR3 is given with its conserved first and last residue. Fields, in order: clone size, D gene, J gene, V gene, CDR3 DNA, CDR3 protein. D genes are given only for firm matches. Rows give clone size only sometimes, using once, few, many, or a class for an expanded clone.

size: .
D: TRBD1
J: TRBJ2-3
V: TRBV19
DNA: TGTGCCACCAAGGGACAGATCTCCTCGGTGGATACGCAGTATTTT
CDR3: CATKGQISSVDTQYF

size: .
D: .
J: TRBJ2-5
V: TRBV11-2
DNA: TGTGCCAGCAGCTTGCAATCGAGGTCAGGGGAGACCCAGTACTTC
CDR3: CASSLQSRSGETQYF

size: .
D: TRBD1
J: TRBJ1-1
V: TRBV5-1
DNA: TGCGCCAGCAGCTCCGGGACAGGCGCTGAAGCTTTCTTT
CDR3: CASSSGTGAEAFF

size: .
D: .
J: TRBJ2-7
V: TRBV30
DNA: TGTGCCTGGAGTCGCGGGGATTTATACGAGCAGTACTTC
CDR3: CAWSRGDLYEQYF

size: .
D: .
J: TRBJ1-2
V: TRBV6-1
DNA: TGTGCCAGCAGTGAAGAAGCGGGGAAGGGTGATGGCTACACCTTC
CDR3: CASSEEAGKGDGYTF

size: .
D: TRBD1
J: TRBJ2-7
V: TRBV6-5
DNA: TGTGCCACCACCCCGGGACAGGGATACGAGCAGTACTTC
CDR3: CATTPGQGYEQYF

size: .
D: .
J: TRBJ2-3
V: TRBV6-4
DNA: TGTGCCAGCAGTGAGAATCTATTCACAGATACGCAGTATTTT
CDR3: CASSENLFTDTQYF

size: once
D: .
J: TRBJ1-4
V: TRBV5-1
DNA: TGCGCCAGCAGCTTAGGCCGCGGGGCTAATGAAAAACTGTTTTTT
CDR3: CASSLGRGANEKLFF

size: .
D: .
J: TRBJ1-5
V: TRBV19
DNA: TGTGCCAGTCAAAGAACAGGAGATAGCAATCAGCCCCAGCATTTT
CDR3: CASQRTGDSNQPQHF

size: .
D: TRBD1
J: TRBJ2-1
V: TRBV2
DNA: TGTGCCAGCAGTGGACAGGGGGCGAGGAATGAGCAGTTCTTC
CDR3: CASSGQGARNEQFF

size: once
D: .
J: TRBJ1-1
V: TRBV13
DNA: TGTGCCAGCAGCTTACGAGGGACAAATACTGAAGCTTTCTTT
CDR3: CASSLRGTNTEAFF

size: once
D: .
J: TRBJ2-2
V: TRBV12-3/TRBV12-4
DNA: TGTGCCAGCAGCCTCCGTAACACCGGGGAGCTGTTTTTT
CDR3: CASSLRNTGELFF

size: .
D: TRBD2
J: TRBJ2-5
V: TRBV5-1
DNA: TGCGCCAGCAGCTATGGACTAGCGGAACAAGAGACCCAGTACTTC
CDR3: CASSYGLAEQETQYF

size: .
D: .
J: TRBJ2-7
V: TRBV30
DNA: TGTGCCTGGAGTGAGCAAACCTACGAGCAGTACTTC
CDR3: CAWSEQTYEQYF

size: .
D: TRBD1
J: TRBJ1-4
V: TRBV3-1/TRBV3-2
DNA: TGTGCCAGCAGCCGAGGGGGACAGCTTAATGAAAAACTGTTTTTT
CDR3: CASSRGGQLNEKLFF

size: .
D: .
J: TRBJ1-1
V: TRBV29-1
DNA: TGCAGCGTTGAAGATCAGAAGAAAGCTTTCTTT
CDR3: CSVEDQKKAFF

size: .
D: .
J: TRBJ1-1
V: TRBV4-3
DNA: TGCGCCAGCAGCCAGGCTGGAGGGATCGCTTTCTTT
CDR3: CASSQAGGIAFF

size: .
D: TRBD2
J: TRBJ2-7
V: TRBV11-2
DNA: TGTGCCAGCAGCCCTAGTACCCAATTGGGCGGGGGTTCCTACGAGCAGTACTTC
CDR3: CASSPSTQLGGGSYEQYF

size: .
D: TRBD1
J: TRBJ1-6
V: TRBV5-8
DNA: TGTGCCAGCAGCTTCGGGACAGGGAATTCACCCCTCCACTTT
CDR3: CASSFGTGNSPLHF

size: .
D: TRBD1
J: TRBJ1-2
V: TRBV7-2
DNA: TGTGCCAGCAGCTTAGCGCAGGGGGACTATGGCTACACCTTC
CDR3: CASSLAQGDYGYTF

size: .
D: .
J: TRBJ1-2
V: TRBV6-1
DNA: TGTGCCAGCAGTGAAGATACAGGGTATGGCTACACCTTC
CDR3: CASSEDTGYGYTF

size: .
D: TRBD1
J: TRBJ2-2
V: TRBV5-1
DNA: TGCGCCAGCAGCTTTGACGGGACAGGGGGAATCGGGGAGCTGTTTTTT
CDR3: CASSFDGTGGIGELFF

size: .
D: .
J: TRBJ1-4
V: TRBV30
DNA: TGTGCCTGGAGTCAAGTCGGGAAAACTAATGAAAAACTGTTTTTT
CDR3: CAWSQVGKTNEKLFF

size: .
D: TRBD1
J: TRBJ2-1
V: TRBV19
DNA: TGTGCCACCGAAGGACAGGGGCACCCTTACAATGAGCAGTTCTTC
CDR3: CATEGQGHPYNEQFF

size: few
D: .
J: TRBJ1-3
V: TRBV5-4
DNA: TGTGCCAGCAGCCCTAGGGATTTCGGAGGTAGTAACACCATATATTTT
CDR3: CASSPRDFGGSNTIYF

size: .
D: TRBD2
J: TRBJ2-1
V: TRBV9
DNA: TGTGCCAGCAGCGTAGATGGTAGCGGGGGTGAGCAGTTCTTC
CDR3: CASSVDGSGGEQFF

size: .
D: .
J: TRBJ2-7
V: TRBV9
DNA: TGTGCCAGCAGCCCGGGGGAGGTTGCGGCCAGAAACTATCTCGAGCAGTACTTC
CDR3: CASSPGEVAARNYLEQYF

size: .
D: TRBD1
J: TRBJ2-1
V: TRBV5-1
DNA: TGCGCCAGCAGCTTAGACAGGGTTCAAAATGAGCAGTTCTTC
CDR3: CASSLDRVQNEQFF

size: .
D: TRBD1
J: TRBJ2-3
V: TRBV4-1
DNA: TGCGCCAGCAGCCAAGGGGGGACAGGGGCGGTAGATACGCAGTATTTT
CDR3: CASSQGGTGAVDTQYF

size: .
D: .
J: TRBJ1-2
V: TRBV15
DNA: TGTGCCACCAGCAGAGATCTCGTACAGTCTTATGGCTACACCTTC
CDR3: CATSRDLVQSYGYTF

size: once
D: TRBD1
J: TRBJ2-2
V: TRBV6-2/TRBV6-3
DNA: TGTGCCAGCAGTTGGACAGGGACGAACACCGGGGAGCTGTTTTTT
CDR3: CASSWTGTNTGELFF

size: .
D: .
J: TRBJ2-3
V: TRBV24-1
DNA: TGTGCCACCAGTGATTTGCCACGGTCTAGCACAGATACGCAGTATTTT
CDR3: CATSDLPRSSTDTQYF

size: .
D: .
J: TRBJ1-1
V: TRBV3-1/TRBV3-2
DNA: TGTGCCAGCAGCCAGGCTACAGGTGAAGCTTTCTTT
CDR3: CASSQATGEAFF

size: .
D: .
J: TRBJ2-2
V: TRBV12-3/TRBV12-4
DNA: TGTGCCAGCCGCCGGGGGTACGGCGGGGAGCTGTTTTTT
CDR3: CASRRGYGGELFF

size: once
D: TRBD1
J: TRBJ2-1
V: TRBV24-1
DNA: TGTGCCACCAGTGATTTTGGGACAGGCGACAATGAGCAGTTCTTC
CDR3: CATSDFGTGDNEQFF

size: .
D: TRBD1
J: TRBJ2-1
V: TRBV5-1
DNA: TGCGCCAGCAGCTTGGACCAGGGGGAGATCTATGAGCAGTTCTTC
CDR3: CASSLDQGEIYEQFF

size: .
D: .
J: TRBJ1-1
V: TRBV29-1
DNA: TGCAGCGTGCAGGGTGATGGGGCTGAAGCTTTCTTT
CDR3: CSVQGDGAEAFF

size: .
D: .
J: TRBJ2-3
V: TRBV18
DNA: TGTGCCAGCTCTCCAGGGAGGAGTCCAGATACGCAGTATTTT
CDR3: CASSPGRSPDTQYF

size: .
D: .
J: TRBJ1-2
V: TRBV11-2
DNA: TGTGCCAGCAGCTTAGCAGGGGACCCCTATGGCTACACCTTC
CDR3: CASSLAGDPYGYTF

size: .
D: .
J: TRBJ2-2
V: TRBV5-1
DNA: TGCGCCAGCAGCTTAACGGCAGGGCACACCGGGGAGCTGTTTTTT
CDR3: CASSLTAGHTGELFF

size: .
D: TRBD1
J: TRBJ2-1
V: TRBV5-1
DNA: TGCGCCAGCAGCTTGGGACAGGGATCCTACAATGAGCAGTTCTTC
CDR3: CASSLGQGSYNEQFF

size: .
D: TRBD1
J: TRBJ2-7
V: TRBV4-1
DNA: TGCGCCAGCAGCGACGCGGGACAGGGGGTCCACGAGCAGTACTTC
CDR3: CASSDAGQGVHEQYF

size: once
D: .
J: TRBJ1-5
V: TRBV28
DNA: TGTGCCAGCAGTTCGACACTAGCTAGCAATCAGCCCCAGCATTTT
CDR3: CASSSTLASNQPQHF